The sequence of this T cell receptor beta chain was determined in a study of patients and donors after allogeneic stem cell transplantation. The CDR3 covers 15 residues. V gave up 7 bases and J gave up 3 bases; unmatched junction bases: 10. The V gene's germline CDR1 is DFQATT and CDR2 SNEGSKA (reference sequence). Each CDR3 protein gets one entry after TCRdb re-called the RT-PCR reads with MiXCR. The table records roughly 940,000 distinct CDR3 sequences, roughly 18% of them present only once. The chain has TRBV20-1 and TRBJ2-3; 10 nucleotides line up with TRBD2. Sequenced material: blood, either unsorted or a sorted T cell fraction (not recorded which). The source is a human donor who was either an allogeneic HSCT recipient or a stem cell or donor lymphocyte infusion donor (not recorded which). It is not recorded whose cells these are; they may come from a transplant donor. CDR3 region: CSGKSLAGVTDTQYF. The CDR3 DNA is TGCAGTGGAAAATCTCTAGCGGGAGTGACAGATACGCAGTATTTT.